These T cell receptor beta chains were read from a single sample in a study of blood T cell repertoires in COVID-19. The protocol was immunoSEQ multiplex PCR, while the TCRdb copy is restricted to in-frame clones and leaves out a portion. The sample yields 13,000 or so clones, nearly 90% seen once. Source material: peripheral blood. The receptor set was obtained from a human donor with active COVID-19. The donor label of this sample is uncertain. The CDR3 runs from the conserved cysteine through the conserved F or W. A D gene is named only where the DNA matches it firmly. The size of a clone is reported for some rows only, either as once, few or many, or as a class for expanded clones.

CDR3: CAIGKGGGSYNEQFF; DNA: TGTGCCATTGGAAAGGGGGGGGGCTCCTACAATGAGCAGTTCTTC; V: TRBV24-1; D: NA; length: 15; size: NA; J: TRBJ2-1
CDR3: CASSRAGTGRYGYTF; DNA: TGTGCCAGCAGCAGGGCCGGGACAGGGCGCTATGGCTACACCTTC; V: TRBV5-4; D: TRBD1; length: 15; size: NA; J: TRBJ1-2
CDR3: CASSQDSLAGALYEQYF; DNA: TGCGCCAGCAGCCAAGATTCACTAGCGGGGGCCCTCTACGAGCAGTACTTC; V: TRBV4-1; D: TRBD2; length: 17; size: NA; J: TRBJ2-7
CDR3: CASSLGDRVHFTRSYNEQFF; DNA: TGCGCCAGCAGCTTGGGGGACAGGGTGCATTTCACCCGCTCCTACAATGAGCAGTTCTTC; V: TRBV5-1; D: TRBD1; length: 20; size: NA; J: TRBJ2-1
CDR3: CASTSGRRNRGSEKLFF; DNA: TGTGCCAGTACTTCAGGCCGGCGAAATAGGGGGAGTGAAAAACTGTTTTTT; V: TRBV19; D: NA; length: 17; size: NA; J: TRBJ1-4
CDR3: CASSWTSGGTYNEQFF; DNA: TGTGCCAGCAGCTGGACTAGCGGGGGTACCTACAATGAGCAGTTCTTC; V: TRBV7-2; D: TRBD2; length: 16; size: NA; J: TRBJ2-1
CDR3: CASSLEGNTDTQYF; DNA: TGCGCCAGCAGCTTGGAGGGGAACACAGATACGCAGTATTTT; V: TRBV5-1; D: NA; length: 14; size: NA; J: TRBJ2-3
CDR3: CASRTGPGELFF; DNA: TGTGCCAGCAGAACAGGGCCCGGGGAGCTGTTTTTT; V: TRBV12-3/TRBV12-4; D: NA; length: 12; size: NA; J: TRBJ2-2
CDR3: CASSTFGLDVNYGYTF; DNA: TGTGCCAGCAGCACCTTCGGACTGGACGTCAACTATGGCTACACCTTC; V: TRBV7-8; D: NA; length: 16; size: NA; J: TRBJ1-2
CDR3: CASSPGGYSGNTIYF; DNA: TGTGCCAGCTCACCGGGGGGATACTCTGGAAACACCATATATTTT; V: TRBV18; D: NA; length: 15; size: NA; J: TRBJ1-3
CDR3: CAIRGAGTNQETQYF; DNA: TGTGCCATCAGGGGTGCCGGGACTAACCAAGAGACCCAGTACTTC; V: TRBV10-3; D: TRBD2; length: 15; size: NA; J: TRBJ2-5
CDR3: CASSRTGDEQYF; DNA: TGTGCCAGCAGCCGGACAGGGGACGAGCAGTACTTC; V: TRBV6-2/TRBV6-3; D: TRBD1; length: 12; size: once; J: TRBJ2-7
CDR3: CASSVGASYEQYF; DNA: TGTGCCAGCAGCGTAGGAGCGTCCTACGAGCAGTACTTC; V: TRBV9; D: NA; length: 13; size: NA; J: TRBJ2-7
CDR3: CASSYTGGRGNQPQHF; DNA: TGTGCCAGCAGTTACACAGGGGGAAGAGGCAATCAGCCCCAGCATTTT; V: TRBV6-2/TRBV6-3; D: TRBD1; length: 16; size: NA; J: TRBJ1-5
CDR3: CASSPGTFQETQYF; DNA: TGTGCCAGCAGCCCCGGGACTTTTCAAGAGACCCAGTACTTC; V: TRBV7-2; D: NA; length: 14; size: NA; J: TRBJ2-5
CDR3: CATSRGVQETQYF; DNA: TGTGCCACTAGTCGGGGTGTCCAAGAGACCCAGTACTTC; V: TRBV2; D: NA; length: 13; size: NA; J: TRBJ2-5
CDR3: CASSQADRNYGYTF; DNA: TGTGCCAGCAGCCAAGCGGACAGAAACTATGGCTACACCTTC; V: TRBV3-1/TRBV3-2; D: NA; length: 14; size: NA; J: TRBJ1-2
CDR3: CASSPLGTLNYGYTF; DNA: TGTGCCAGCTCACCACTTGGGACACTGAACTATGGCTACACCTTC; V: TRBV18; D: NA; length: 15; size: NA; J: TRBJ1-2
CDR3: CASSPPFAGANVLTF; DNA: TGTGCCAGCTCACCACCGTTCGCTGGGGCCAACGTCCTGACTTTC; V: TRBV18; D: NA; length: 15; size: NA; J: TRBJ2-6
CDR3: CASSPGQGPYEQYF; DNA: TGTGCCAGCAGCCCGGGACAGGGGCCCTACGAGCAGTACTTC; V: TRBV28; D: TRBD1; length: 14; size: NA; J: TRBJ2-7
CDR3: CASSTPRTGIGNTIYF; DNA: TGTGCCAGTAGTACCCCCCGGACAGGGATCGGAAACACCATATATTTT; V: TRBV19; D: TRBD1; length: 16; size: NA; J: TRBJ1-3
CDR3: CASSQTPLAGGPPTDTQYF; DNA: TGTGCCAGCTCACAAACCCCGCTAGCGGGGGGCCCCCCCACAGATACGCAGTATTTT; V: TRBV18; D: TRBD2; length: 19; size: NA; J: TRBJ2-3
CDR3: CASSKGFTGSRNAYEQYF; DNA: TGTGCCAGCAGCAAGGGCTTTACAGGGTCCCGAAACGCCTACGAGCAGTACTTC; V: TRBV21-1; D: NA; length: 18; size: NA; J: TRBJ2-7
CDR3: CASTSMYTGTGGETQYF; DNA: TGTGCCAGCACGTCAATGTACACGGGAACTGGAGGGGAGACCCAGTACTTC; V: TRBV11-2; D: NA; length: 17; size: NA; J: TRBJ2-5
CDR3: CASSLLQQSSYEQYF; DNA: TGCGCCAGCAGCTTGTTACAGCAGAGCTCCTACGAGCAGTACTTC; V: TRBV5-1; D: NA; length: 15; size: NA; J: TRBJ2-7
CDR3: CASSLVGTGMDEQFF; DNA: TGTGCCAGCAGCTTGGTCGGGACAGGGATGGATGAGCAGTTCTTC; V: TRBV7-3; D: TRBD1; length: 15; size: NA; J: TRBJ2-1
CDR3: CASSGQLPYGYTF; DNA: TGCGCCAGCAGCGGACAGCTACCCTATGGCTACACCTTC; V: TRBV4-1; D: NA; length: 13; size: NA; J: TRBJ1-2
CDR3: CASSRGVESNQPQHF; DNA: TGTGCCAGCAGCCGCGGAGTAGAAAGCAATCAGCCCCAGCATTTT; V: TRBV6-6; D: NA; length: 15; size: NA; J: TRBJ1-5
CDR3: CASTQGEGAYTQYF; DNA: TGTGCCAGCACCCAGGGAGAGGGGGCGTATACGCAGTATTTT; V: TRBV7-9; D: TRBD1; length: 14; size: NA; J: TRBJ2-3
CDR3: CASSAQGTGQETQYF; DNA: TGTGCCAGCAGTGCTCAAGGGACAGGGCAAGAGACCCAGTACTTC; V: TRBV25-1; D: TRBD1; length: 15; size: NA; J: TRBJ2-5
CDR3: CASSLDPGTSEQYF; DNA: TGTGCCAGCAGCTTAGATCCGGGAACCAGCGAGCAGTACTTC; V: TRBV11-2; D: NA; length: 14; size: NA; J: TRBJ2-7
CDR3: CASSQGEGAYGYTF; DNA: TGTGCCAGCAGCCAAGGCGAGGGAGCCTATGGCTACACCTTC; V: TRBV3-1/TRBV3-2; D: NA; length: 14; size: NA; J: TRBJ1-2
CDR3: CASSLRRDREGNQPQHF; DNA: TGTGCCAGCAGCTTACGCCGAGACAGGGAGGGCAATCAGCCCCAGCATTTT; V: TRBV7-8; D: TRBD1; length: 17; size: NA; J: TRBJ1-5
CDR3: CARSLTSTTGAPYEQYF; DNA: TGTGCCAGAAGCTTAACAAGTACGACAGGGGCCCCATACGAGCAGTACTTC; V: TRBV5-3; D: TRBD1; length: 17; size: NA; J: TRBJ2-7
CDR3: CASSVLPGGTNEKLFF; DNA: TGCGCCAGCAGCGTTCTACCAGGGGGCACTAATGAAAAACTGTTTTTT; V: TRBV5-1; D: TRBD1; length: 16; size: NA; J: TRBJ1-4
CDR3: CASSLVPGETQYF; DNA: TGTGCCAGCAGCTTGGTGCCCGGAGAGACCCAGTACTTC; V: TRBV5-4; D: NA; length: 13; size: NA; J: TRBJ2-5
CDR3: CASSPGTGPSGGYTF; DNA: TGTGCCAGCTCACCAGGGACAGGGCCAAGTGGAGGCTACACCTTC; V: TRBV18; D: TRBD1; length: 15; size: NA; J: TRBJ1-2
CDR3: CATSTGSYEQYF; DNA: TGTGCCACCAGCACCGGTTCCTACGAGCAGTACTTC; V: TRBV15; D: NA; length: 12; size: once; J: TRBJ2-7
CDR3: CASSPRLTGSDTQYF; DNA: TGTGCCAGCAGCCCCCGCTTGACGGGTTCAGATACGCAGTATTTT; V: TRBV11-2; D: NA; length: 15; size: NA; J: TRBJ2-3
CDR3: CASSPTVANTEAFF; DNA: TGTGCCAGCAGTCCGACAGTAGCGAACACTGAAGCTTTCTTT; V: TRBV27; D: NA; length: 14; size: NA; J: TRBJ1-1
CDR3: CSANLKTEAFF; DNA: TGCAGTGCCAACCTAAAGACTGAAGCTTTCTTT; V: TRBV20-1; D: NA; length: 11; size: NA; J: TRBJ1-1
CDR3: CASSRRGTGNTGELFF; DNA: TGTGCCAGCAGCCGACGCGGGACGGGAAACACCGGGGAGCTGTTTTTT; V: TRBV7-3; D: NA; length: 16; size: NA; J: TRBJ2-2
CDR3: CASSWSGSTLYGYTF; DNA: TGTGCCAGCAGTTGGTCTGGCAGTACCCTCTATGGCTACACCTTC; V: TRBV2; D: NA; length: 15; size: NA; J: TRBJ1-2
CDR3: CASSRTATEAFF; DNA: TGTGCCAGCAGCCGGACTGCCACTGAAGCTTTCTTT; V: TRBV3-1/TRBV3-2; D: NA; length: 12; size: NA; J: TRBJ1-1
CDR3: CATSRDGAGANEKLFF; DNA: TGTGCCACCAGCAGAGATGGGGCAGGGGCTAATGAAAAACTGTTTTTT; V: TRBV15; D: NA; length: 16; size: NA; J: TRBJ1-4
CDR3: CASRRRGRATGELFF; DNA: TGTGCCAGCAGACGAAGGGGCCGGGCCACCGGGGAGCTGTTTTTT; V: TRBV7-2; D: NA; length: 15; size: NA; J: TRBJ2-2
CDR3: CASSQDRGAYGYTF; DNA: TGCGCCAGCAGCCAAGATCGGGGGGCCTATGGCTACACCTTC; V: TRBV4-3; D: NA; length: 14; size: NA; J: TRBJ1-2
CDR3: CASGQTGKYGYTF; DNA: TGTGCCAGCGGCCAGACAGGGAAGTATGGCTACACCTTC; V: TRBV12-3/TRBV12-4; D: TRBD1; length: 13; size: NA; J: TRBJ1-2
CDR3: CASSFGGTGGVTEAFF; DNA: TGTGCCAGCAGTTTTGGCGGGACAGGGGGGGTCACTGAAGCTTTCTTT; V: TRBV28; D: TRBD1; length: 16; size: NA; J: TRBJ1-1
CDR3: CASSPDRGQSSYNEQFF; DNA: TGTGCCAGCTCACCCGACAGGGGGCAAAGCTCCTACAATGAGCAGTTCTTC; V: TRBV18; D: TRBD1; length: 17; size: NA; J: TRBJ2-1
CDR3: CASTPGIGELFF; DNA: TGTGCCAGCACCCCCGGGATCGGGGAGCTGTTTTTT; V: TRBV12-3/TRBV12-4; D: NA; length: 12; size: NA; J: TRBJ2-2
CDR3: CASSLQGASNEQFF; DNA: TGCGCCAGCAGCTTACAGGGGGCGAGCAATGAGCAGTTCTTC; V: TRBV5-1; D: TRBD1; length: 14; size: NA; J: TRBJ2-1
CDR3: CASSQARQGPYNEQFF; DNA: TGTGCCAGCAGCCAAGCACGACAGGGGCCATACAATGAGCAGTTCTTC; V: TRBV4-2; D: TRBD1; length: 16; size: NA; J: TRBJ2-1
CDR3: CASSPTEGSGDGNEQFF; DNA: TGTGCCAGCAGCCCAACGGAGGGTAGCGGGGACGGCAATGAGCAGTTCTTC; V: TRBV7-8; D: TRBD2; length: 17; size: NA; J: TRBJ2-1
CDR3: CASSLSVANEKLFF; DNA: TGTGCCAGCAGTTTGTCGGTGGCTAATGAAAAACTGTTTTTT; V: TRBV28; D: NA; length: 14; size: NA; J: TRBJ1-4
CDR3: CATSAGPAGAQETQYF; DNA: TGTGCCACTTCGGCGGGGCCGGCGGGAGCCCAAGAGACCCAGTACTTC; V: TRBV15; D: TRBD2; length: 16; size: NA; J: TRBJ2-5
CDR3: CASSTNRGANEKLFF; DNA: TGTGCCAGCAGCACAAACAGGGGGGCTAATGAAAAACTGTTTTTT; V: TRBV7-9; D: TRBD1; length: 15; size: NA; J: TRBJ1-4